Shown below are 5 T cell receptor beta chains from a single sample sequenced in a study of CD8 T cells in Susac syndrome. RNA totalling 0.5 to 1 ug underwent reverse transcription with random hexamers. In TCRdb, the immunoSEQ multiplex PCR reads were re-called with MiXCR into one record per CDR3 protein. Seen here are around 150,000 distinct CDR3 sequences, roughly 94% observed once, and the top ten hold about 0.15%. Material for sequencing was CD4+ T cells from PBMCs. Source of these receptors: a human donor with Susac syndrome.

The chain has TRBV5-1 and TRBJ2-7; 7 positions match TRBD1. Trimming took 5 bases from V and 6 from J; bases not matched to a gene: 11. CDR1 and CDR2 from the germline V gene are SGHRS and YFSETQ. This CDR3 spans 14 amino acids. CDR3 region: CASSPGQLKSEQYF. In DNA form, the CDR3 reads TGCGCCAGCAGTCCGGGACAGCTTAAATCCGAGCAGTACTTC.

This clonotype occurred once. The V call is TRBV20-1, the J call TRBJ2-1; the D gene is possibly TRBD1 (5 bases). Germline CDR1 and CDR2: DFQATT and SNEGSKA (reference sequence). The CDR3 consists of 13 residues. The V end was cut by 7 bases, the J end by 2 bases, with 12 bases between. In DNA form, the CDR3 reads TGCAGTGACAGGAGAGATACCTACAATGAGCAGTTCTTC. This sequence encodes CSDRRDTYNEQFF.

The chain combines TRBV29-1 with TRBJ1-6, with D perhaps TRBD1 (5 bases). The length of the CDR3 is 14 residues. V was shortened by 7 bases and J by 9 bases, with 19 bases between the two germline ends. CDR1 SQVTM and CDR2 ANQGSEA come from the germline V gene. CDR3 bases: TGCAGCGAGAAGGGTGCCGGGGGTGGTTCACCCCTCCACTTT. Protein product: CSEKGAGGGSPLHF.

The V gene is TRBV30, the J gene TRBJ1-2; unclear D gene. The CDR3 covers 13 residues. Trimming removed 0 bases at V and 0 bases at J, with 5 bases between. The germline V gene has CDR1 GTSNPN and CDR2 SVGIG (reference sequence). The CDR3 reads CAWSVTTNYGYTF. The DNA of the CDR3 is TGTGCCTGGAGTGTAACAACTAACTATGGCTACACCTTC.

The chain employs TRBV7-2 and TRBJ2-7; D gene unclear. This CDR3 has 16 amino acids. Germline assignment: CDR1 SGHTA and CDR2 FQGNSA. The V end lost 0 bases, the J end lost 2 bases, and 14 bases lay between the germline ends. The CDR3 DNA is TGTGCCAGCAGCTTAGCGGTCTCTTTTATGCCCTACGAGCAGTACTTC. Its protein product is CASSLAVSFMPYEQYF. Full variable domain (remainder filled in from reference TRBV7-2 and TRBJ2-7): GAGVSQSPSNKVTEKGKDVELRCDPISGHTALYWYRQSLGQGLEFLIYFQGNSAPDKSGLPSDRFSAERTGGSVSTLTIQRTQQEDSAVYLCASSLAVSFMPYEQYFGPGTRLTVT.